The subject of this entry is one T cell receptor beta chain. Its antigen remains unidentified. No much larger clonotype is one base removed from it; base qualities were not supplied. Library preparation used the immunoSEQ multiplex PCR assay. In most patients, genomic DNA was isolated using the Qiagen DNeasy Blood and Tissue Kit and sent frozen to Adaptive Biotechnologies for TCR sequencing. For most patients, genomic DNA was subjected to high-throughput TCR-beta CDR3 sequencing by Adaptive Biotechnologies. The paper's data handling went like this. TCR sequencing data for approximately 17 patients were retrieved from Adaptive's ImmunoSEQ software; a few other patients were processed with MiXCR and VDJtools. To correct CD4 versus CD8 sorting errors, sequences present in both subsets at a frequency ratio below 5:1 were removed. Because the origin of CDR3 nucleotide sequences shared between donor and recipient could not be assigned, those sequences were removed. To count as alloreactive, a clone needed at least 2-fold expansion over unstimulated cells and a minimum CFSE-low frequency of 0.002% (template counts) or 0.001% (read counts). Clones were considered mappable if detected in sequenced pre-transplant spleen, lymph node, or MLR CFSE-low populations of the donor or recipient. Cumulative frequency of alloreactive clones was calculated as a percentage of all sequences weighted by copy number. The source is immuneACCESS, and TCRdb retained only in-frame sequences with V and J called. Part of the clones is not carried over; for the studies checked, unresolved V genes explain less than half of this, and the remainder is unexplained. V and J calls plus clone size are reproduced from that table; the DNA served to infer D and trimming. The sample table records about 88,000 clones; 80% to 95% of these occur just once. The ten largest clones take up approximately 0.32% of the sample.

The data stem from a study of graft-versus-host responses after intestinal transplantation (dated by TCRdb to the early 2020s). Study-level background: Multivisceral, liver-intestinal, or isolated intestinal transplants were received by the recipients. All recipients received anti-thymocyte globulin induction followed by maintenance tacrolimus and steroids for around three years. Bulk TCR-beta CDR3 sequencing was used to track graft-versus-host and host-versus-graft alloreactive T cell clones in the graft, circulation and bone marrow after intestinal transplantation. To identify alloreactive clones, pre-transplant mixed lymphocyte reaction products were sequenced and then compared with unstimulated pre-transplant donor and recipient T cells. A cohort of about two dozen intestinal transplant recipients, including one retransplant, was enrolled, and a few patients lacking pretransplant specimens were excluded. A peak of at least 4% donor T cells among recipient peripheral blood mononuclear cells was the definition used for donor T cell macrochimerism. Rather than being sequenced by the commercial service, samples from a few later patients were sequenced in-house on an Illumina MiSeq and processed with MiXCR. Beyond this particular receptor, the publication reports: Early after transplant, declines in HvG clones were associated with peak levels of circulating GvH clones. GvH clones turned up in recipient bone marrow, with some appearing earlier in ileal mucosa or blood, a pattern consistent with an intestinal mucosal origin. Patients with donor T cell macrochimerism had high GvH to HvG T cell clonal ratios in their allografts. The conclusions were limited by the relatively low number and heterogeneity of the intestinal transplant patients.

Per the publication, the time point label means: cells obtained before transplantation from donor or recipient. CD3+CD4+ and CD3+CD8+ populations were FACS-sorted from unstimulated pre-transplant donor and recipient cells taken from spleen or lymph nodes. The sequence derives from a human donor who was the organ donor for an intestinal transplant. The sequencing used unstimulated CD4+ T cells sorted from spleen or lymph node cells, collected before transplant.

The nucleotides read TGTGCCAGCAGTTACTCGGGGGCGAGTACTGAAGCTTTCTTT. Translated, this gives CASSYSGASTEAFF. The V gene is TRBV6-5 and the J gene is TRBJ1-1; the best D guess is TRBD1, with 6 bases matching. V gives up 0 bases and J gives up 5 bases, and the segment between their germline ends measures 10 bases. The germline V gene gives CDR1 as MNHEY and CDR2 as SVGAGI. The CDR3, from cysteine to phenylalanine, totals 14 residues. Left in the record is the CDR3 DNA by itself, 42 bases read in frame from the first base.